These 7 T cell receptor beta chains came from one sample sequenced in a study of shared clonotypes between healthy human individuals. CD45RO-negative, CCR7-selected cells formed the naive CD8 fraction, which excluded terminally differentiated effector memory CD45RA+ cells. Only in-frame clones appear in the TCRdb table, and some are missing; sequencing was by immunoSEQ multiplex PCR. This table has about 820,000 clones, around 92% appearing once. Source material: naive CD8+ T cells sorted from blood. These receptors were obtained from a man aged 30 to 45 in good health.

V usage is TRBV4-2 and J usage is TRBJ1-1; D remains unclear. V gave up 1 base and J gave up 4 bases, with 22 bases separating them. The germline gives CDR1 LGHNA, CDR2 YNFKEQ. This CDR3 is built from 18 residues. The CDR3 coding sequence is TGTGCCAGCAGCCAAGCCATTCCGCCAATCGCGATGAGCACTGAAGCTTTCTTT. As protein: CASSQAIPPIAMSTEAFF.

The rearrangement uses TRBV7-2 and TRBJ2-7; D uncertain. CDR3 length: 13 amino acids. Germline V gene data show CDR1 as SGHTA and CDR2 as FQGNSA. The germline V and J ends were trimmed by 0 bases and 3 bases, with 6 bases remaining between them. The CDR3 DNA reads TGTGCCAGCAGCTTAGCGCCCCACTACGAGCAGTACTTC. Translated, it gives CASSLAPHYEQYF.

This sequence joins TRBV10-2 and TRBJ2-5; D might be TRBD1 (6 bases). CDR3 length equals 15 residues. Germline V gene data show CDR1 as WSHSY and CDR2 as SAAADI. V lost 2 bases and J 5 bases, leaving 15 bases between the germline ends. The CDR3 spells CASSENRDGVETQYF. As DNA, the CDR3 is TGCGCCAGCAGTGAGAACAGGGATGGTGTGGAGACCCAGTACTTC.

This CDR3 is CASMGQAITGELFF. CDR3 nucleotides: TGTGCCAGCATGGGACAGGCGATCACCGGGGAGCTGTTTTTT. The gene calls are TRBV19 and TRBJ2-2, with 8 positions matching TRBD1. In germline, CDR1 is LNHDA, CDR2 SQIVND (reference sequence). J was trimmed by 4 bases and V by 9 bases; bases with no gene match: 7. The length of the CDR3 is 14 residues.

The rearrangement uses TRBV5-1 and TRBJ2-1; 7 bases align to TRBD2. From germline, CDR1 is SGHRS and CDR2 YFSETQ. The V gene end was trimmed by 0 bases and the J gene end by 0 bases; junction bases not matched to a gene: 12. The CDR3 runs 19 residues. The CDR3 DNA reads as TGCGCCAGCAGCTTGGGGGCTCTAGCGGACCGAAGCTCCTACAATGAGCAGTTCTTC. This translates into CASSLGALADRSSYNEQFF.

The chain uses TRBV4-3 and TRBJ2-3, with 7 bases fitting TRBD2. The germline V gene has CDR1 LGHNA and CDR2 YSLEER. Trimming took 0 bases from V and 4 from J; bases not matched to a gene: 13. The CDR3 consists of 18 residues. The CDR3 loop reads CASSQEGTLAVLADTQYF. CDR3 DNA: TGCGCCAGCAGCCAAGAAGGGACTCTAGCGGTTCTGGCAGATACGCAGTATTTT.

This chain uses TRBV7-9 with TRBJ2-7; D possibly corresponds to TRBD2 (5 bases). Germline values: CDR1 SEHNR, CDR2 FQNEAQ (reference sequence). V was shortened by 8 bases and J by 2 bases, with 10 bases between the two germline ends. This CDR3 contains 12 residues. The CDR3 DNA sequence: TGTGCCAGCGAGGGCGTAACCTACGAGCAGTACTTC. This encodes CASEGVTYEQYF.